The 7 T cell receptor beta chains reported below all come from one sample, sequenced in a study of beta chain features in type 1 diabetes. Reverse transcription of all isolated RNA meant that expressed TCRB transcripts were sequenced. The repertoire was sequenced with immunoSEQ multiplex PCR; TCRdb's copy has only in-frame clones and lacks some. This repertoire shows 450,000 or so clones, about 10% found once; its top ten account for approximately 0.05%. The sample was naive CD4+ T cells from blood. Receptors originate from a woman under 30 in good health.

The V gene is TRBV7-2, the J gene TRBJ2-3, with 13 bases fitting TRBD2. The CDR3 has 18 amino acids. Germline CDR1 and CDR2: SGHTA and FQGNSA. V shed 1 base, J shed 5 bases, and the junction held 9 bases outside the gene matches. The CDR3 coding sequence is TGTGCCAGCAGCTTAGGTTTAGGACTAGCGGGGGAGGGAGATACGCAGTATTTT. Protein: CASSLGLGLAGEGDTQYF.

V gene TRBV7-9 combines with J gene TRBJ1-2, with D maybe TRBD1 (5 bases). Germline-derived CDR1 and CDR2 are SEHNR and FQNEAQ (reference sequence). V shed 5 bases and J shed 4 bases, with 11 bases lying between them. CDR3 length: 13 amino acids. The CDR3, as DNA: TGTGCCAGCAGCCGCCGGGACTCCTATGGCTACACCTTC. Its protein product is CASSRRDSYGYTF.

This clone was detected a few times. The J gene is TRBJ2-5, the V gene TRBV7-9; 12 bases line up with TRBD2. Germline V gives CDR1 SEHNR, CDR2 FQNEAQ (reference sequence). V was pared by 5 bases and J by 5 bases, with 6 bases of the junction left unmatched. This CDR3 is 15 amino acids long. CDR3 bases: TGTGCCAGCAGCGATGGACTAGCGGGGACGGAGACCCAGTACTTC. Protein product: CASSDGLAGTETQYF. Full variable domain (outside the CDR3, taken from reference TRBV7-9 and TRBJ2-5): DTGVSQNPRHKITKRGQNVTFRCDPISEHNRLYWYRQTLGQGPEFLTYFQNEAQLEKSRLLSDRFSAERPKGSFSTLEIQRTEQGDSAMYLCASSDGLAGTETQYFGPGTRLLVL.

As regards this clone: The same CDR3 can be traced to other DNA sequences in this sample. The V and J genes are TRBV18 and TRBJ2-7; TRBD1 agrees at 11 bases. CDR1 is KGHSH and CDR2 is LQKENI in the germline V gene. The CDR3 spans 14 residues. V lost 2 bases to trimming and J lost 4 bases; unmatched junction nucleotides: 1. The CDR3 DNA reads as TGTGCCAGCTCACCAGGACAGGGGGCTTACGAGCAGTACTTC. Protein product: CASSPGQGAYEQYF.

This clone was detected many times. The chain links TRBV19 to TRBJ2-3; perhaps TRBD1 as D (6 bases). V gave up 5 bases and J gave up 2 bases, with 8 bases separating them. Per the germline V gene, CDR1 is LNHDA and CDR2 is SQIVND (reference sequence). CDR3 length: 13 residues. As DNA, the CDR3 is TGTGCCAGTAGTGGGACATACACAGATACGCAGTATTTT. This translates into CASSGTYTDTQYF.

CDR3 nucleotide sequence: TGTGCCAGCAGCTCCCAGGGGGTCCTCTCACCCCTCCACTTT. Protein product: CASSSQGVLSPLHF. The chain uses TRBV7-2 and TRBJ1-6; TRBD1 matches 7 bases. Germline V gene lookup returns CDR1 SGHTA and CDR2 FQGNSA. The CDR3 runs 14 residues. J was trimmed by 10 bases and V by 4 bases; bases with no gene match: 7.

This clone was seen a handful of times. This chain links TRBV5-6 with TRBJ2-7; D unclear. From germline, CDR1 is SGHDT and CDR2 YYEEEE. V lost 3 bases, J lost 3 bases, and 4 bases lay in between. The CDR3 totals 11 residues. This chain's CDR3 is CASSSYYEQYF. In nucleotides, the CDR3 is TGTGCCAGCAGCTCCTACTACGAGCAGTACTTC.